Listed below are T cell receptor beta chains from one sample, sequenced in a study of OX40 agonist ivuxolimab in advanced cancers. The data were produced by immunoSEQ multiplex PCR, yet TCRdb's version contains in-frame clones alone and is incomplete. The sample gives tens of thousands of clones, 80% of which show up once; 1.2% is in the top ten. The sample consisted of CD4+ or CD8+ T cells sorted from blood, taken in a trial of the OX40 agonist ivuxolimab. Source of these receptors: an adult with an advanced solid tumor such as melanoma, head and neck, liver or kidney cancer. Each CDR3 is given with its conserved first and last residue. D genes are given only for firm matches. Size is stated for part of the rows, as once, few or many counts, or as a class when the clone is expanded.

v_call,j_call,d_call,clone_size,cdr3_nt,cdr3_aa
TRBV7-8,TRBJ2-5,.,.,TGTGCCAGCAGCCAAGGGGGGGCACGGGGAGAGACCCAGTACTTC,CASSQGGARGETQYF
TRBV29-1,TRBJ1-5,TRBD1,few,TGCAGCGTTGGGCAGGGGGCGGATCAGCCCCAGCATTTT,CSVGQGADQPQHF
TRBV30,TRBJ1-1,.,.,TGTGCCTGGGGAGGGAGGACTGAAGCTTTCTTT,CAWGGRTEAFF
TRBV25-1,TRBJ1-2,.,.,TGTGCCAGCAGTGAAATGGGCAGAAACTATGGCTACACCTTC,CASSEMGRNYGYTF
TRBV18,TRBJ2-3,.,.,TGTGCCAGCTCACCGACAGATACGCAGTATTTT,CASSPTDTQYF
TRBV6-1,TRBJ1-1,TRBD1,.,TGTGCCAGCAGTGAAGGACAGGGGTTTGAAGCTTTCTTT,CASSEGQGFEAFF
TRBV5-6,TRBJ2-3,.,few,TGTGCCAGCAGCTTGGCTTTAGCAGATACGCAGTATTTT,CASSLALADTQYF
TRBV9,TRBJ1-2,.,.,TGTGCCAGCAGCGTAGCCGGGGGTTTGATCTATGGCTACACCTTC,CASSVAGGLIYGYTF
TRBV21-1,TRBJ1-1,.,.,TGTGCCAGCAGCAAAGGAAGGGGGAAAATGAACACTGAAGCTTTCTTT,CASSKGRGKMNTEAFF
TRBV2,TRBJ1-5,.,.,TGTGCCAGCAGCGACCTGCCAAATCAGCCCCAGCATTTT,CASSDLPNQPQHF
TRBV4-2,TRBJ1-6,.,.,TGTGCCAGCAGCCAAGAATCTCCGGGGCTATCCTATAATTCACCCCTCCACTTT,CASSQESPGLSYNSPLHF
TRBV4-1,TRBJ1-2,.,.,TGCGCCAGCCGGGGGGGCCGCGGCTATGGCTACACCTTC,CASRGGRGYGYTF